This TCR beta chain is drawn from a study of cytomegalovirus exposure and HLA in healthy donors. Study conclusions and caveats: Common viral pathogens seemed to be connected with several of the most significant clusters, according to a later analysis. Some highly shared sequence variants likely arose as a pipeline artifact. About 87% or about 30% of the time was how often most TCR beta V segments were productive, according to an earlier analysis.

Healthy donors of bone marrow made up the group. PCR involved 60 Vbeta and 13 Jbeta primers. Produced via immunoSEQ multiplex PCR; TCRdb's table is partial and in-frame only. This sample has under 200,000 clones, with around 77% found just once. Details on this clone: As yet, its antigen is unknown. Distinct nucleotide sequences in the sample also encode this CDR3.

The germline gives CDR1 SQVTM, CDR2 ANQGSEA. The junction had 9 bases not matched to a gene; V was cut back by 6 bases and J by 5 bases. The CDR3 is 13 residues long. The sequence was obtained from a woman aged 25 to 39 in good health and CMV-seronegative. The V and J genes are TRBV29-1 and TRBJ2-5; 7 bases are shared with TRBD1. Sequenced input: PBMCs. The CDR3 nucleotides are TGCAGCGTCAGACAAGGGGGCGAGGAGACCCAGTACTTC. It codes for CSVRQGGEETQYF.